This TCR beta chain was recovered during a study of patients and donors after allogeneic stem cell transplantation. One entry per CDR3 protein, called by TCRdb with MiXCR from the RT-PCR reads. The table has hundreds of thousands of distinct CDR3 sequences, less than 15% seen once; the top ten hold 11%. Of note for this clonotype: A much larger clonotype is one base distant, so this may be a read error.

The CDR3 runs to 16 residues. CDR1 and CDR2 from the germline V gene are SGHTA and FQGTGA. V lost 1 base and J lost 3, with 13 bases in between. The sequence came from a human donor who was either an allogeneic HSCT recipient or a stem cell or donor lymphocyte infusion donor (not recorded which). It is not recorded whose cells these are; they may come from a transplant donor. The material sequenced was blood, either unsorted or a sorted T cell fraction (not recorded which). This chain links TRBV7-3 with TRBJ2-1; weak D call: TRBD1 (5 bases). The CDR3 loop reads CASSLSGAGIYNEQFF. DNA of the CDR3: TGTGCCAGCAGCTTAAGTGGGGCAGGAATCTACAATGAGCAGTTCTTC.